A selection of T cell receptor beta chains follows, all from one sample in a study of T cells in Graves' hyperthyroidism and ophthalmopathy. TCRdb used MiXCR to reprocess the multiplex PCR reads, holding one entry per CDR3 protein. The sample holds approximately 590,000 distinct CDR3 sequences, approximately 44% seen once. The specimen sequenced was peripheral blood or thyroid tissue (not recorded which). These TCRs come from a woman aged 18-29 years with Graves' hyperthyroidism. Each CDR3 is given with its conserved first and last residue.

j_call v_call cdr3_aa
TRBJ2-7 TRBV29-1 CSVEGPEGYEQYF
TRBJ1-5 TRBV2 CASKNRLRGNQPQHF
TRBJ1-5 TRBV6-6 CASNGDPNQPQHF
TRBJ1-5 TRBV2 CASSEDRFNQPQHF
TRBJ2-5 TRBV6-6 CASSPPGDAQYF
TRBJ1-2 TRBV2 CVFAWQGYGYTF
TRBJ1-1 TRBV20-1 CSAKNRGRTEAFF
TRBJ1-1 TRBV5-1 CASSPRVAETEAFF
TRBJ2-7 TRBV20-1 CSAVDTSYEQYF
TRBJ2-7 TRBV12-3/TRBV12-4 CASSLNRPTYEQYF
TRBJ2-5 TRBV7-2 CASSSSGNQETQYF
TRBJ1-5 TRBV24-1 CATSDSDNYSNQPQHF
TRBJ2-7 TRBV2 CASSEERSASYEQYF
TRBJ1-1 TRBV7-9 CASSLGGTNTEAFF
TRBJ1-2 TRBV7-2 CASRRQGGGYTF
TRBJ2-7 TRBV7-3 CASSQPGQGGSYEQYF